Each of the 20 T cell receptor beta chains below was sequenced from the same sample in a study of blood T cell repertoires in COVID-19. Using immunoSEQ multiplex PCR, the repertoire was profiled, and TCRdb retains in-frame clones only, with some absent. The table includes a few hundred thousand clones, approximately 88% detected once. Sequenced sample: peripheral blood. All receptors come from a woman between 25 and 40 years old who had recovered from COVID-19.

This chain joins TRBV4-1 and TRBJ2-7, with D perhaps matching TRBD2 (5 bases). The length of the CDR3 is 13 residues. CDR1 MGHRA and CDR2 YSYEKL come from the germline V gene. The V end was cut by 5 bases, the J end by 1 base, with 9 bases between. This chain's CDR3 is CASSMAGSYEQYF. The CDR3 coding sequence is TGCGCCAGCAGCATGGCGGGTTCCTACGAGCAGTACTTC.

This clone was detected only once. Written as DNA, the CDR3 is TGTGCCAGCAGTTCCGCACCCGGGACAGGGGTTTCGAGCACTGAAGCTTTCTTT. It encodes CASSSAPGTGVSSTEAFF. The gene calls are TRBV28 and TRBJ1-1; TRBD1 agrees at 10 bases. The CDR3 runs to 18 residues. V trimming: 4 bases; J trimming: 4 bases; junction bases outside the gene matches: 15. Germline V gene sequence: CDR1 MDHEN, CDR2 SYDVKM.

Here the CDR3 reads CASSPQGFGYGYTF. CDR3 DNA: TGTGCCAGTAGTCCCCAGGGATTCGGCTATGGCTACACCTTC. The genes are TRBV19 and TRBJ1-2, with D maybe TRBD1 (5 bases). Trimming pared 5 bases from V and 4 bases from J, leaving 14 bases between. This CDR3 contains 14 residues. Germline lookup yields CDR1 LNHDA and CDR2 SQIVND (reference sequence).

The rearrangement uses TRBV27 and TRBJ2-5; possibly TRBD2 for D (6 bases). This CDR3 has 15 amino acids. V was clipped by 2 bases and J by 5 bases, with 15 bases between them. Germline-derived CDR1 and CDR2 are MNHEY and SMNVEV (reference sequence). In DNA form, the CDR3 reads TGTGCCAGCAGTTTACAGGGCAACAGCGGGGAGACCCAGTACTTC. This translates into CASSLQGNSGETQYF.

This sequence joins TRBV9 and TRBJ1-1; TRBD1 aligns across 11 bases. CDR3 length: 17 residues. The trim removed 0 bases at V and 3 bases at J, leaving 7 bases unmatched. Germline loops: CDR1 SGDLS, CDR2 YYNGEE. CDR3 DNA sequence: TGTGCCAGCAGCGTAGGGGTCGAGGGACAGGGGGACACTGAAGCTTTCTTT. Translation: CASSVGVEGQGDTEAFF.

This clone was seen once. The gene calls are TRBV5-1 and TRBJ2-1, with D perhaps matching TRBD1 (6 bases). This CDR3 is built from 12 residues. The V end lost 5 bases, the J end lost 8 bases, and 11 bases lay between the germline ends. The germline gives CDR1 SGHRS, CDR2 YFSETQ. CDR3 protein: CASRRAGDEQFF. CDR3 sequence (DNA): TGCGCCAGCAGACGGGCAGGGGATGAGCAGTTCTTC.

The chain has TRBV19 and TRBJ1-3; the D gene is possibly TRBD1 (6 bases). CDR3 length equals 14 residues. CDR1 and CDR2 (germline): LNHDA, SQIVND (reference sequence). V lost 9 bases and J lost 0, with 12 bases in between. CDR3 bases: TGTGCCAGCGAGACAGGTTCCTCTGGAAACACCATATATTTT. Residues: CASETGSSGNTIYF.

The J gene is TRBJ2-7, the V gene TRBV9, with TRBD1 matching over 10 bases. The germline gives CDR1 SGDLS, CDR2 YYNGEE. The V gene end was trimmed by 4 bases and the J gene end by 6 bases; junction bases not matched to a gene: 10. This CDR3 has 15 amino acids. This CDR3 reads CASSLEGTGALEQYF. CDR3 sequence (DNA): TGTGCCAGCAGCCTAGAGGGGACAGGGGCCCTCGAGCAGTACTTC.

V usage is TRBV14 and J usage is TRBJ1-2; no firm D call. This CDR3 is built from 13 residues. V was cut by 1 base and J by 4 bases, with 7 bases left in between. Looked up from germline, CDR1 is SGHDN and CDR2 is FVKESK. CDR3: CASSQAQSYGYTF. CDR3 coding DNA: TGTGCCAGCAGCCAAGCCCAGTCCTATGGCTACACCTTC.

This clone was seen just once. The CDR3 reads CAWLRTGGRYEQYF. The CDR3, as DNA: TGTGCCTGGCTGCGGACCGGAGGGCGGTACGAGCAGTACTTC. The chain carries TRBV30 and TRBJ2-7, with D possibly TRBD2 on 6 matching bases. V gave up 5 bases and J gave up 4 bases, with 18 bases separating them. There are 14 residues in the CDR3. Germline V lookup: CDR1 GTSNPN, CDR2 SVGIG (reference sequence).

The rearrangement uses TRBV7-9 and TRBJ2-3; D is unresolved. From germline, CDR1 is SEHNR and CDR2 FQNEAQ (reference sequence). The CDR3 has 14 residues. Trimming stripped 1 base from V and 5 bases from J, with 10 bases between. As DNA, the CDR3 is TGTGCCAGCAGCTTAGGCGATTCACTAGATACGCAGTATTTT. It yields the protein CASSLGDSLDTQYF.

The CDR3 loop reads CASSFEIGTVKLQVQYF. Written as DNA, the CDR3 is TGCGCCAGCAGCTTTGAGATAGGGACAGTCAAGTTGCAGGTGCAGTACTTC. V is TRBV5-1 and J is TRBJ2-7, with TRBD1 identical over 7 bases. Losses at the gene ends were 2 bases for V and 9 bases for J; bases not matched to a gene: 20. CDR1 and CDR2 from the germline V gene are SGHRS and YFSETQ. The CDR3 is made up of 17 amino acids.

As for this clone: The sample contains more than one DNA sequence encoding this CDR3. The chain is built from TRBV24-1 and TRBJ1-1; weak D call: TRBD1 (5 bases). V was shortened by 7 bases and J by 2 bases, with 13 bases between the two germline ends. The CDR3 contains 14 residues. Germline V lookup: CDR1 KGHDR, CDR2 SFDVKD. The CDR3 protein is CATSRTGPNTEAFF. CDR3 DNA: TGTGCCACCAGCCGTACAGGACCTAACACTGAAGCTTTCTTT.

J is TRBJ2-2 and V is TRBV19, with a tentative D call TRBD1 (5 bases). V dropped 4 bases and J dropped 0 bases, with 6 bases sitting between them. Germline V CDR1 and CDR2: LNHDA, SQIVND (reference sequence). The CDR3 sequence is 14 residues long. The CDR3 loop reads CASSRQTNTGELFF. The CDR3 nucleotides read TGTGCCAGTAGTAGACAGACGAACACCGGGGAGCTGTTTTTT.

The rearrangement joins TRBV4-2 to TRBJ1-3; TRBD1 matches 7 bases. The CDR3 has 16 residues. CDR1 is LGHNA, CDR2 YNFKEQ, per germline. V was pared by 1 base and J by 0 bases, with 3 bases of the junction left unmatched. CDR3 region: CASSQGPGGSGNTIYF. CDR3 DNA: TGTGCCAGCAGCCAAGGCCCAGGGGGCTCTGGAAACACCATATATTTT.

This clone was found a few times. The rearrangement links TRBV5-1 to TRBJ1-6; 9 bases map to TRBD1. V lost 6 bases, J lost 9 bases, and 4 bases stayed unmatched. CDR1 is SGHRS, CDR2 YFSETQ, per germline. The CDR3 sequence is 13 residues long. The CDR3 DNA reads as TGCGCCAGCATGGGACAGGGAGGTTCACCCCTCCACTTT. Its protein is CASMGQGGSPLHF.

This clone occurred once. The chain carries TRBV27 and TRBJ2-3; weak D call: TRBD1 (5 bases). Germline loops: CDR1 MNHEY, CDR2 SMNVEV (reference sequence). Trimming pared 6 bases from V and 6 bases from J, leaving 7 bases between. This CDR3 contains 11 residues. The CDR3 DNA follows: TGTGCCAGCAGGGGGCGGGATACGCAGTATTTT. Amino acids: CASRGRDTQYF.

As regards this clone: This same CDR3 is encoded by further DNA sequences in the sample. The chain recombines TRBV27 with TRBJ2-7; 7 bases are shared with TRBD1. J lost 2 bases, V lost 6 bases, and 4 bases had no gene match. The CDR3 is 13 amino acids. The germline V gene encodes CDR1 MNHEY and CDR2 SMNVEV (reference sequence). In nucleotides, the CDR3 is TGTGCCAGCAGCCTGGGACAGACCTACGAGCAGTACTTC. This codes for CASSLGQTYEQYF.

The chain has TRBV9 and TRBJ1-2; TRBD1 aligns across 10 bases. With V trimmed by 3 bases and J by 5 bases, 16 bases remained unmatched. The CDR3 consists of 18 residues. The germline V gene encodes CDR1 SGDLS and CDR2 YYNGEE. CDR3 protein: CASSAPWDRGPTEYGYTF. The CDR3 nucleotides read TGTGCCAGCAGCGCCCCTTGGGACAGGGGCCCCACGGAGTATGGCTACACCTTC.

The CDR3 DNA is TGTGCCAGCAGTTTATCGGAGTCCGGGGAGCTGTTTTTT. It yields the protein CASSLSESGELFF. This chain joins TRBV2 and TRBJ2-2; D unresolved. V was cut by 5 bases and J by 6 bases, with 10 bases left in between. The CDR3 totals 13 residues. CDR1 is SNHLY, CDR2 FYNNEI, per germline.